This T cell receptor beta chain was recovered during a study of blood T cells in healthy people across ages. A J-beta primer mix and a sample-barcoded 5' primer were used in a second PCR of roughly 6 to 12 cycles. There were at least 2.5 million CDR3-containing paired-end reads obtained from each sample. TCRdb re-called the 5' RACE reads through MiXCR, storing one row per CDR3 protein. This sample yields around 600,000 distinct CDR3 sequences, of which 40% to 55% are seen a single time; 20% to 25% belongs to the top ten. Trimming took off 0 bases at V and 2 bases at J, with 7 bases between the two ends. Per germline, CDR1 DFQATT and CDR2 SNEGSKA (reference sequence). The length of the CDR3 is 14 residues. Broader study findings: Both naive CD4+ cell counts and diversity were greater in long-lived donors than in aged donors. Unknown CMV status may confound age-related changes in expanded clones.

Concerning this clonotype itself: Its antigen is unknown.

Peripheral blood from each donor was collected in a volume of approximately 9.2 milliliters. The specimen was blood. This receptor was taken from a man older than 75 in good health. The chain recombines TRBV20-1 with TRBJ1-4; D ambiguous. CDR3 residues: CSAREARTNEKLFF. The DNA for the CDR3 is TGCAGTGCTAGAGAAGCCCGTACTAATGAAAAACTGTTTTTT.